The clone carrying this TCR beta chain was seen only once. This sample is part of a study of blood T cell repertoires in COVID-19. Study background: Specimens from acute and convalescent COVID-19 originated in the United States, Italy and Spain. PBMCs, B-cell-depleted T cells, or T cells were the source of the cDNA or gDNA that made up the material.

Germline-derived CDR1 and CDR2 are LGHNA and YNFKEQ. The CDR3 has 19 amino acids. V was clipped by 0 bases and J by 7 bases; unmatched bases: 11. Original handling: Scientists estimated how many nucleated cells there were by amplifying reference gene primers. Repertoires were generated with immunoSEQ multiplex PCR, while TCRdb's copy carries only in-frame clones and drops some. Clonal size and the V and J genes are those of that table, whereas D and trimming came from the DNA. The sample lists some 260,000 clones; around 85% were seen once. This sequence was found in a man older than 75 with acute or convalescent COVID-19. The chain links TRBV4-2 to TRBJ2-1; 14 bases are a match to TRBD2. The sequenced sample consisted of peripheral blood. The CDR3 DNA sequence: TGTGCCAGCAGCCAAGATTCAAGGCAGGGACTAGCGGGAGTAAATGAGCAGTTCTTC. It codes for CASSQDSRQGLAGVNEQFF.